This entry lists 9 T cell receptor beta chains sequenced from one sample in a study of radiation and T cells in renal cell carcinoma. Time point of the sample: blood 4 weeks post-SBRT, at nephrectomy. The treatment: 15 Gy SBRT to primary tumor, nephrectomy 4 weeks later. Clones were read by immunoSEQ multiplex PCR, and TCRdb kept only the in-frame ones, dropping some. The sample gives under 200,000 clones, 88% of which show up once; 10% to 12% is in the top ten. The sample here was blood, taken from a patient whose treatment included radiotherapy and nephrectomy. These receptors all stem from a woman between 45 and 60 years old with renal cell carcinoma.

This clone appeared a few times. The chain uses TRBV9 and TRBJ2-2; D unclear. The CDR3 has 16 residues. The V end lost 3 bases, the J end lost 6 bases, and 18 bases lay between the germline ends. Germline CDR1 is SGDLS and CDR2 is YYNGEE. The CDR3 DNA follows: TGTGCCAGCAGCGCTCCCCACATCTATCTGGCCGGGGAGCTGTTTTTT. Its protein is CASSAPHIYLAGELFF.

The chain couples TRBV5-1 to TRBJ1-1; perhaps TRBD1 as D (5 bases). The germline V gene encodes CDR1 SGHRS and CDR2 YFSETQ. Trimming took 2 bases from V and 6 from J, leaving 14 bases between them. CDR3 length equals 14 residues. CDR3 sequence: CASSFQGTIAEAFF. CDR3 coding DNA: TGCGCCAGCAGCTTTCAGGGAACGATAGCTGAAGCTTTCTTT.

The J gene is TRBJ2-7, the V gene TRBV5-1; 8 bases agree with TRBD1. Germline CDR1 is SGHRS and CDR2 is YFSETQ. The CDR3 length is 14 residues. The V segment lost 5 bases and the J segment 3 bases; nucleotides outside the gene matches: 7. Here the CDR3 reads CASSEAGGLYEQYF. The CDR3 DNA is TGCGCCAGCAGTGAGGCAGGGGGCCTCTACGAGCAGTACTTC.

The chain has TRBV6-5 and TRBJ2-4, with D hard to call. The germline V gene encodes CDR1 MNHEY and CDR2 SVGAGI. This CDR3 is built from 15 residues. Trimming pared 0 bases from V and 1 base from J, leaving 7 bases between. CDR3 residues: CASSYSQMAKNIQYF. For the CDR3, the DNA is TGTGCCAGCAGTTACTCGCAGATGGCCAAAAACATTCAGTACTTC.

V usage is TRBV9 and J usage is TRBJ2-1; 8 nucleotides match TRBD1. CDR1 SGDLS and CDR2 YYNGEE come from the germline V gene. The trim removed 2 bases at V and 4 bases at J, leaving 5 bases unmatched. This CDR3 comprises 15 residues. CDR3 nucleotides: TGTGCCAGCAGCGTTGGGGACAGGCCGTACAATGAGCAGTTCTTC. Its translation is CASSVGDRPYNEQFF.

V usage is TRBV6-5 and J usage is TRBJ2-5, with 7 positions matching TRBD1. The CDR3 length is 12 residues. V dropped 5 bases and J dropped 7; count of bases not matched to a gene: 4. The germline V gene encodes CDR1 MNHEY and CDR2 SVGAGI. CDR3 residues: CASSTGARTQYF. CDR3 coding DNA: TGTGCCAGCAGTACAGGGGCCCGGACCCAGTACTTC.

The genes are TRBV6-5 and TRBJ2-5; TRBD1 matches at 8 bases. The CDR3 loop spans 15 amino acids. The J segment lost 2 bases and the V segment lost 6 bases, leaving 8 bases of the junction unmatched. Per the germline V gene, CDR1 is MNHEY and CDR2 is SVGAGI. The CDR3 region is CASRADRGPQETQYF. The DNA for the CDR3 is TGTGCCAGCAGGGCCGACAGGGGACCGCAAGAGACCCAGTACTTC.

The chain couples TRBV9 to TRBJ1-1, with unresolved D. V lost 0 bases to trimming and J lost 8 bases, with 14 bases between them. The CDR3 totals 14 residues. Looked up from germline, CDR1 is SGDLS and CDR2 is YYNGEE. The CDR3 loop reads CASSVGMAPIEAFF. In DNA form, the CDR3 reads TGTGCCAGCAGCGTAGGTATGGCTCCAATCGAAGCTTTCTTT. Full variable domain (missing parts from reference TRBV9 and TRBJ1-1): DSGVTQTPKHLITATGQRVTLRCSPRSGDLSVYWYQQSLDQGLQFLIQYYNGEERAKGNILERFSAQQFPDLHSELNLSSLELGDSALYFCASSVGMAPIEAFFGQGTRLTVV.

The rearrangement joins TRBV5-1 to TRBJ1-1, with D possibly being TRBD1 (6 bases). CDR3 length: 15 residues. Germline V gives CDR1 SGHRS, CDR2 YFSETQ. Deletions cut 1 base from V and 5 bases from J, with 15 bases between. The DNA for the CDR3 is TGCGCCAGCAGCTTGTTACGGGGGGCGCGAACTGAAGCTTTCTTT. Amino acid sequence: CASSLLRGARTEAFF.